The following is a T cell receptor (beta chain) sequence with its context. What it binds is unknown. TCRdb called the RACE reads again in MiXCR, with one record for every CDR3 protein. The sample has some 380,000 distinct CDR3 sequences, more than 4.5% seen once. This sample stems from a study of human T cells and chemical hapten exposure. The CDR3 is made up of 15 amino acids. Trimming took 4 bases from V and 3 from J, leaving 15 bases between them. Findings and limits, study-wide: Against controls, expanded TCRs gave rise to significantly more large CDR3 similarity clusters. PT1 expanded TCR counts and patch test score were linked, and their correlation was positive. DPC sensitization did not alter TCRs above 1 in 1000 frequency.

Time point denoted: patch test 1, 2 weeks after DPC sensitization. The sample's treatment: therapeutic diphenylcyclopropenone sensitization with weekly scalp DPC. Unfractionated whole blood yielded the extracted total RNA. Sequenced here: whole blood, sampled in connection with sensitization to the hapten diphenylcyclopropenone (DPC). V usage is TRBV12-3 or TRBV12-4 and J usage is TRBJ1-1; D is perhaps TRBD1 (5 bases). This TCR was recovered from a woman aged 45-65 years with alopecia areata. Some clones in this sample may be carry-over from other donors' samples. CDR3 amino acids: CASSSTPSQDTEAFF. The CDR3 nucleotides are TGTGCCAGCAGTTCTACACCCTCACAGGACACTGAAGCTTTCTTT.